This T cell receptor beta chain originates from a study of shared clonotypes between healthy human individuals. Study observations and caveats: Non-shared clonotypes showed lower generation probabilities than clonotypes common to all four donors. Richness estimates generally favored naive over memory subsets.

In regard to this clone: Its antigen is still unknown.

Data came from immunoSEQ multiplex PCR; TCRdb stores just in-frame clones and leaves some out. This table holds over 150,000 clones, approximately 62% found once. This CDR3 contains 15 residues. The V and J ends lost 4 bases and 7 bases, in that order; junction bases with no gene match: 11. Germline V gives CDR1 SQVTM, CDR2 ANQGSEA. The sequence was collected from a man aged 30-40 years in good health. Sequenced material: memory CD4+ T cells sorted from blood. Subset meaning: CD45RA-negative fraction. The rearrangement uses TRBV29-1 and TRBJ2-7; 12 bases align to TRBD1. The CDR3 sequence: CSVGGPGQGAGEQYF. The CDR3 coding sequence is TGCAGCGTTGGGGGCCCGGGACAGGGGGCGGGTGAGCAGTACTTC.